This T cell receptor (beta chain) was recovered during a study of cytomegalovirus exposure and HLA in healthy donors. Study-level points and caveats: According to the study, roughly 160 TCR beta chains were cytomegalovirus-associated. Association with HLA alleles at 0.05 false discovery rate was found for approximately 18,000 TCR beta sequences in a later analysis.

A note on this clone: Antigen unknown.

The CDR3 runs to 14 residues. Trimming cost V 3 bases and J 6 bases; bases outside gene matches: 4. Germline loops: CDR1 LNHDA, CDR2 SQIVND (reference sequence). PCR employed 60 Vbeta and 13 Jbeta primers. Profiled with immunoSEQ multiplex PCR; TCRdb holds only in-frame clones, not every one. The sample has about 80,000 clones, more than 50% seen once. This chain connects TRBV19 to TRBJ2-2, with 7 bases aligning to TRBD1. Sequencing input: PBMCs. The sequence was collected from a male donor in good health and CMV-seropositive. The CDR3 DNA reads as TGTGCCAGTAGTATCCGACAGGGATCCGGGGAGCTGTTTTTT. The encoded protein is CASSIRQGSGELFF.